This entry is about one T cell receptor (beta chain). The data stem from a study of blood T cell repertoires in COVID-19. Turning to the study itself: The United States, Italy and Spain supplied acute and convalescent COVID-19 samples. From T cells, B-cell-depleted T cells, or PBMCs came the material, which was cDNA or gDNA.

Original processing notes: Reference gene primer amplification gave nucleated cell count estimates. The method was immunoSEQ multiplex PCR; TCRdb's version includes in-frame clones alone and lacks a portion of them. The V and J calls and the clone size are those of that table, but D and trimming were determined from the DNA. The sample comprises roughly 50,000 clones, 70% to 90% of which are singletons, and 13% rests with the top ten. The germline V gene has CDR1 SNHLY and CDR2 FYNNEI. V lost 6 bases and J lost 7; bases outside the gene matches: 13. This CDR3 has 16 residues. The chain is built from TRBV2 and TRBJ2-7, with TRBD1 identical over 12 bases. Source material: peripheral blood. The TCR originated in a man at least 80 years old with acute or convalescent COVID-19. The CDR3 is CASRDLLGQGAREQYF. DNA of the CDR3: TGTGCCAGCAGGGACCTCCTGGGACAGGGGGCGCGTGAGCAGTACTTC.